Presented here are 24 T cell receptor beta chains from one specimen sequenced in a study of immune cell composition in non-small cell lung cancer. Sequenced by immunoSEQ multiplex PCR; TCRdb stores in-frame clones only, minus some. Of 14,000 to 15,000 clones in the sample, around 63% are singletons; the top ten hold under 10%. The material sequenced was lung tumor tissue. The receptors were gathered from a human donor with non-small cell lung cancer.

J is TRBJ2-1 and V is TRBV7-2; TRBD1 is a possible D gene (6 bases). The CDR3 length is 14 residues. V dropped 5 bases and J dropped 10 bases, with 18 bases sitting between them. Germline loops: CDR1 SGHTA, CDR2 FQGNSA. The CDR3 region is CASSPTAQGTEQFF. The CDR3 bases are TGTGCCAGCAGCCCCACCGCCCAGGGGACCGAGCAGTTCTTC.

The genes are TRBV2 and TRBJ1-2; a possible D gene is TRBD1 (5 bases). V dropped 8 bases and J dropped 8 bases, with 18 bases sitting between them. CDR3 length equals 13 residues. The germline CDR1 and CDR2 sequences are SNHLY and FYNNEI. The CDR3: CASRGVGFSGYTF. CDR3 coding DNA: TGTGCCAGCCGGGGGGTCGGATTTTCCGGCTACACCTTC.

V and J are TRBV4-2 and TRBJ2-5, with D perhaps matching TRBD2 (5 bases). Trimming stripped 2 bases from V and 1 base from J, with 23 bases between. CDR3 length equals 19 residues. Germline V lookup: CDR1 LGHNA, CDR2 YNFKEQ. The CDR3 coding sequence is TGTGCCAGCAGCCAACAGGCCTGGGGTGGGAGCGTGGGCCAAGAGACCCAGTACTTC. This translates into CASSQQAWGGSVGQETQYF.

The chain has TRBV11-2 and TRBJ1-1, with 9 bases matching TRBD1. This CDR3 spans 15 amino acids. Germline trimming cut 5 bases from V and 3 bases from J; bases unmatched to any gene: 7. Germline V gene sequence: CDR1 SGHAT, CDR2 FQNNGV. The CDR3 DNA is TGTGCCAGCAGCAGGCGGACAGGGGATCACACTGAAGCTTTCTTT. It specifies CASSRRTGDHTEAFF.

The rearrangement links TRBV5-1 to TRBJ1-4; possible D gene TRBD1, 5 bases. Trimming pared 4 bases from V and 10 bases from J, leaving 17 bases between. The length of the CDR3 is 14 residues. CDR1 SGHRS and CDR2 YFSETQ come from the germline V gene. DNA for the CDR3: TGCGCCAGCAGCCCAGATGCGGGGCTGGGAAAACTGTTTTTT. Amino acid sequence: CASSPDAGLGKLFF.

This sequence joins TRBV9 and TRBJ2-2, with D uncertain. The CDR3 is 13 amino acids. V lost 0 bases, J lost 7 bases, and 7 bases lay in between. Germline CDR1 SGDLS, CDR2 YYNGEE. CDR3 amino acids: CASSVARLGELFF. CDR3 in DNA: TGTGCCAGCAGCGTAGCTAGGCTCGGGGAGCTGTTTTTT.

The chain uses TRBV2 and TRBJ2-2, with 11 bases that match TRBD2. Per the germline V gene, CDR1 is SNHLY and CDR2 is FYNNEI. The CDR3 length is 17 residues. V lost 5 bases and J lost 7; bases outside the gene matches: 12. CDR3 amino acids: CASSSPSGGSINGELFF. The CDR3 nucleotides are TGTGCCAGCAGTAGCCCTAGCGGGGGGAGTATTAACGGGGAGCTGTTTTTT.

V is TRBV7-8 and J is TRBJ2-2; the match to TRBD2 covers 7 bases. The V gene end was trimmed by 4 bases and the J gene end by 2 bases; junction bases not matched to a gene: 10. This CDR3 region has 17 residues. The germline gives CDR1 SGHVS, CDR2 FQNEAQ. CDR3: CASSSPPSGYNTGELFF. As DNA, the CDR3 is TGTGCCAGCAGCTCGCCGCCTAGCGGATATAACACCGGGGAGCTGTTTTTT.

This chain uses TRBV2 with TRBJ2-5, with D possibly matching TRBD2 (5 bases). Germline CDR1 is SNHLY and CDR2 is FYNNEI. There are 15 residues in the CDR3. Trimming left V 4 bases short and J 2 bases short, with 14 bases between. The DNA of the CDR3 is TGTGCCAGCAGTGGAGTGTACGGGGAACAAGAGACCCAGTACTTC. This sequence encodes CASSGVYGEQETQYF.

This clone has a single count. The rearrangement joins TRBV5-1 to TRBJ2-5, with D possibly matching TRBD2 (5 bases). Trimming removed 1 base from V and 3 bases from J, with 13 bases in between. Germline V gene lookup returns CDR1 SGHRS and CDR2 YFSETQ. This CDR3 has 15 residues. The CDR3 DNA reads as TGCGCCAGCAGCTTGCTCCGGGGTTCTGAAGAGACCCAGTACTTC. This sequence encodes CASSLLRGSEETQYF.

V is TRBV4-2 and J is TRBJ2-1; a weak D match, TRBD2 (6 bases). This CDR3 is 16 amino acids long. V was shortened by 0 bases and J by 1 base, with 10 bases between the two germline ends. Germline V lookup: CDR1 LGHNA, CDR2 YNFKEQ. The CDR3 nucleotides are TGTGCCAGCAGCCAAGATGTCGCGGGGTCCTACAATGAGCAGTTCTTC. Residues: CASSQDVAGSYNEQFF.

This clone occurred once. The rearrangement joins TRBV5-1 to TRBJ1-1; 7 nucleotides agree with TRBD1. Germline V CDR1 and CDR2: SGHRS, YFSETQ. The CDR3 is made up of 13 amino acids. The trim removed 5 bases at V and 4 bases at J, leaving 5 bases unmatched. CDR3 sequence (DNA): TGCGCCAGCAGAATTCAGGGGGGCACTGAAGCTTTCTTT. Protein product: CASRIQGGTEAFF.

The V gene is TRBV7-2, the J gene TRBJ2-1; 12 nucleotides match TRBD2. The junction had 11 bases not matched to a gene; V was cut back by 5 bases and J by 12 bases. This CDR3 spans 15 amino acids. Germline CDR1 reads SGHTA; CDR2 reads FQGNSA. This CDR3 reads CASSASSGGALTQFF. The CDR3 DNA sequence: TGTGCCAGCAGCGCCTCTAGCGGGGGGGCCCTTACGCAGTTCTTC.

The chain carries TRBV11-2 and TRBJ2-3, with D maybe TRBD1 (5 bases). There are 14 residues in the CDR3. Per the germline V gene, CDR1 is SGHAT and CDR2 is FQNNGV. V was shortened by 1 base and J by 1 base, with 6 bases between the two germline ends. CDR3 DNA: TGTGCCAGCAGCTTAGGGGGCGGCACAGATACGCAGTATTTT. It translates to CASSLGGGTDTQYF.

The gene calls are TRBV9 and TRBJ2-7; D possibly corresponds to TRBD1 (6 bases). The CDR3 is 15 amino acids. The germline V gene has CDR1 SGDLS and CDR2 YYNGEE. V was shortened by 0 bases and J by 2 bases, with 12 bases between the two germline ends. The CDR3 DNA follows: TGTGCCAGCAGCGTAGCGGCTGCAGGGGCCTACGAGCAGTACTTC. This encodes CASSVAAAGAYEQYF.

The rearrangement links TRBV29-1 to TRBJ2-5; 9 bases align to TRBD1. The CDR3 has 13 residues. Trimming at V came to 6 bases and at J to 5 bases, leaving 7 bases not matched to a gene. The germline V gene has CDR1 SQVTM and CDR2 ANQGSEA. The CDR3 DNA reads TGCAGCGTGGGGACAGGGAATTTCGAGACCCAGTACTTC. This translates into CSVGTGNFETQYF. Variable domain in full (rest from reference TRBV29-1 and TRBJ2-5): SAVISQKPSRDICQRGTSLTIQCQVDSQVTMMFWYRQQPGQSLTLIATANQGSEATYESGFVIDKFPISRPNLTFSTLTVSNMSPEDSSIYLCSVGTGNFETQYFGPGTRLLVL.

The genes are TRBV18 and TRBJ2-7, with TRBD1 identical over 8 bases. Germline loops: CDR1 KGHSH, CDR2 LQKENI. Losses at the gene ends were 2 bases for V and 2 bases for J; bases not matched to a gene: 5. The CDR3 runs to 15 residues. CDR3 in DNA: TGTGCCAGCTCACCAACTCAGGGGGCTGCCTACGAGCAGTACTTC. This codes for CASSPTQGAAYEQYF.

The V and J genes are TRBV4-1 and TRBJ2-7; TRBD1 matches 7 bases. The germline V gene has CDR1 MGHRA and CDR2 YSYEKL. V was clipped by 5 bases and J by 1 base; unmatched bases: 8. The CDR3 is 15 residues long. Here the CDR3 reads CASSFRPGQSYEQYF. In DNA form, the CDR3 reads TGCGCCAGCAGCTTCCGGCCGGGACAGTCCTACGAGCAGTACTTC.

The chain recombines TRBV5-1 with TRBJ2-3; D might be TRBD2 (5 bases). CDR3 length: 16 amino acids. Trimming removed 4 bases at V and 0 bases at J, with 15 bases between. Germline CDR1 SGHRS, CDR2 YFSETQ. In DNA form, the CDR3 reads TGCGCCAGCAGCCTTAGCGACAATCCTAGCACAGATACGCAGTATTTT. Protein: CASSLSDNPSTDTQYF.

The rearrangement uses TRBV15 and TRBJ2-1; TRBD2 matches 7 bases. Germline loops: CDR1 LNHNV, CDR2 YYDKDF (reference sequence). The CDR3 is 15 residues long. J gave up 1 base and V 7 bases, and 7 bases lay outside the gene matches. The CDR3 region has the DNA TGTGCCACCAATAGCGGGTCAATGTCCTACAATGAGCAGTTCTTC. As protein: CATNSGSMSYNEQFF.

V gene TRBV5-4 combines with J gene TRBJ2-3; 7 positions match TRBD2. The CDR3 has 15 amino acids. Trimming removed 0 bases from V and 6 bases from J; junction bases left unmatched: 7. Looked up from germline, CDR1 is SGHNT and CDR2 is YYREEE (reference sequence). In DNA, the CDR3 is TGTGCCAGCAGCTTGGCTTTTTATAGCGGGGATACGCAGTATTTT. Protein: CASSLAFYSGDTQYF.

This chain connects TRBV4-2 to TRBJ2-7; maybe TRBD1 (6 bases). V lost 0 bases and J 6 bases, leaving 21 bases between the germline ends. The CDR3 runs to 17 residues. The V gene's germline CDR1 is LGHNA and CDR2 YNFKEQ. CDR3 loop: CASSQDVGGTTYGEQYF. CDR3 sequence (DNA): TGTGCCAGCAGCCAAGACGTAGGGGGAACGACCTACGGCGAGCAGTACTTC.

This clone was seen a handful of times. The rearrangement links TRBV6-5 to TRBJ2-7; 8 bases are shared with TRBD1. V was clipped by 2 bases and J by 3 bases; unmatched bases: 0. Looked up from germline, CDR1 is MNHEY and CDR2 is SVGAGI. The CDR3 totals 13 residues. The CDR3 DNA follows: TGTGCCAGCAGTTACACAGGGGGCTACGAGCAGTACTTC. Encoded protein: CASSYTGGYEQYF.

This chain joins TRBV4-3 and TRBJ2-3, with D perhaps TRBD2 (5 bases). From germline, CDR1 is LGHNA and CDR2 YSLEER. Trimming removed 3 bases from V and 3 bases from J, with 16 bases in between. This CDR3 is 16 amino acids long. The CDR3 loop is CASSHALGFTTDTQYF. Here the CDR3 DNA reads TGCGCCAGCAGCCACGCACTAGGTTTCACGACAGATACGCAGTATTTT.